These 11 T cell receptor beta chains came from one sample sequenced in a study of blood T cell repertoires in COVID-19. Repertoires were generated with immunoSEQ multiplex PCR, while TCRdb's copy carries only in-frame clones and drops some. The sample has under 70,000 clones, approximately 81% seen once. Sequencing was done on a sample of peripheral blood. These receptor sequences come from an elderly woman with acute or convalescent COVID-19.

The chain recombines TRBV15 with TRBJ2-6, with a possible D match to TRBD1 (6 bases). This CDR3 region has 14 residues. The V and J ends lost 8 bases and 1 base respectively, with 9 bases between them. The V gene's germline CDR1 is LNHNV and CDR2 YYDKDF (reference sequence). The CDR3 coding sequence is TGTGCCACCGAACAGGGATCTGGGGCCAACGTCCTGACTTTC. This codes for CATEQGSGANVLTF.

This chain connects TRBV7-9 to TRBJ1-1; 10 bases are a match to TRBD1. Germline V lookup: CDR1 SEHNR, CDR2 FQNEAQ (reference sequence). This CDR3 has 15 residues. Unmatched junction bases numbered 6, after V lost 3 bases and J lost 5 bases. The CDR3 DNA reads as TGTGCCAGCAGCTTCAGAGGGACAGGGGAAACTGAAGCTTTCTTT. As protein: CASSFRGTGETEAFF.

V usage is TRBV15 and J usage is TRBJ1-1; maybe TRBD1 (5 bases). The CDR3 runs to 15 residues. The germline gives CDR1 LNHNV, CDR2 YYDKDF (reference sequence). Trimming cost V 4 bases and J 0 bases, with 12 bases left between them. The CDR3 DNA reads as TGTGCCACCAGCATGGAGGGGAACATGAACACTGAAGCTTTCTTT. It translates to CATSMEGNMNTEAFF.

J is TRBJ1-1 and V is TRBV4-1, with no clear D. Per germline, CDR1 MGHRA and CDR2 YSYEKL. The CDR3 is 16 amino acids. Trimming pared 7 bases from V and 2 bases from J, leaving 20 bases between. CDR3 bases: TGCGCCAGCACCGACTCACTTGCGGTGGGTAACACTGAAGCTTTCTTT. Protein sequence: CASTDSLAVGNTEAFF.

This chain links TRBV2 with TRBJ2-7; a possible D gene is TRBD1 (6 bases). The CDR3 is 13 residues long. The V and J ends lost 3 bases and 4 bases respectively, with 10 bases between them. CDR1 SNHLY and CDR2 FYNNEI come from the germline V gene. CDR3 nucleotides: TGTGCCAGCAGTGACGAGGGGGAGTACGAGCAGTACTTC. It is translated as CASSDEGEYEQYF.

This sequence joins TRBV5-1 and TRBJ1-6; no clear D. CDR1 is SGHRS and CDR2 is YFSETQ in the germline V gene. The V end lost 2 bases, the J end lost 5 bases, and 8 bases lay between the germline ends. The CDR3 runs 14 residues. CDR3 in amino acids: CASSLLADNSPLHF. CDR3 nucleotides: TGCGCCAGCAGCTTACTTGCCGATAATTCACCCCTCCACTTT.

The genes are TRBV3-1 (or the pseudogene TRBV3-2) and TRBJ2-5; 10 bases match TRBD1. V was clipped by 0 bases and J by 4 bases; unmatched bases: 8. CDR1 and CDR2 from the germline V gene are LGHDT and YNNKEL (reference sequence). The CDR3 totals 17 residues. This CDR3 reads CASSQDPGQGFRETQYF. The DNA for the CDR3 is TGTGCCAGCAGCCAAGATCCGGGACAGGGGTTCCGAGAGACCCAGTACTTC.

This chain connects TRBV10-1 to TRBJ1-2; the D is unclear. Germline V lookup: CDR1 WNHNN, CDR2 SYGVQD (reference sequence). The ends were cut back, 3 bases at V and 3 bases at J, with 8 bases in the middle. The CDR3 spans 13 residues. The CDR3 is CASSDRGYYGYTF. The CDR3 coding sequence is TGCGCCAGCAGTGATCGAGGCTACTATGGCTACACCTTC.

This clone was seen a few times. This chain links TRBV24-1 with TRBJ2-3, with 11 bases fitting TRBD2. Per germline, CDR1 KGHDR and CDR2 SFDVKD. V lost 4 bases and J lost 5; bases outside the gene matches: 4. CDR3 size: 15 residues. CDR3: CATSDASGGLDTQYF. Written as DNA, the CDR3 is TGTGCCACCAGTGACGCTAGCGGGGGGTTAGATACGCAGTATTTT.

This clone was seen a few times. This chain uses TRBV5-4 with TRBJ2-7; D not resolved. CDR3 size: 15 residues. Germline CDR1 is SGHNT and CDR2 is YYREEE (reference sequence). V was pared by 4 bases and J by 6 bases, with 20 bases between. The DNA for the CDR3 is TGTGCCAGCAGCAGCACAAAAAGCGCCCGCTCCGAGCAGTACTTC. This codes for CASSSTKSARSEQYF.

The chain combines TRBV2 with TRBJ1-6; 11 nucleotides match TRBD1. Germline V CDR1 and CDR2: SNHLY, FYNNEI. J was trimmed by 6 bases and V by 7 bases; bases with no gene match: 5. The CDR3 totals 15 residues. CDR3 DNA: TGTGCCAGCACCGGACAGGGGGCATCTAATTCACCCCTCCACTTT. Protein: CASTGQGASNSPLHF. Full variable domain (remainder filled in from reference TRBV2 and TRBJ1-6): EPEVTQTPSHQVTQMGQEVILRCVPISNHLYFYWYRQILGQKVEFLVSFYNNEISEKSEIFDDQFSVERPDGSNFTLKIRSTKLEDSAMYFCASTGQGASNSPLHFGNGTRLTVT.